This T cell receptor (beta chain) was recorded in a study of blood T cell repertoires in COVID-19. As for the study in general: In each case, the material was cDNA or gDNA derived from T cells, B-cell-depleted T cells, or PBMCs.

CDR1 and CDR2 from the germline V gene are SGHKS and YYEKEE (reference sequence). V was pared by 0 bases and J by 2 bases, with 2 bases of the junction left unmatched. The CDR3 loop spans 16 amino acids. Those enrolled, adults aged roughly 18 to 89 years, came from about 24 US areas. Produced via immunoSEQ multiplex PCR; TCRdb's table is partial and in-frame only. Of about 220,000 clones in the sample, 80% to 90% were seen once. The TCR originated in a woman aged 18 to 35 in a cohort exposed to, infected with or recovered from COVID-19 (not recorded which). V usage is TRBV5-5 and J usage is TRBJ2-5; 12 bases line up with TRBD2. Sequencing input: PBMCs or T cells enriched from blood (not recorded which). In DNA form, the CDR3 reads TGTGCCAGCAGCTTGGGTCTAGCGGGAGGGCAAGAGACCCAGTACTTC. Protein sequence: CASSLGLAGGQETQYF. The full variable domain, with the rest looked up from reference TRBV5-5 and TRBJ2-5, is DAGVTQSPTHLIKTRGQQVTLRCSPISGHKSVSWYQQVLGQGPQFIFQYYEKEERGRGNFPDRFSARQFPNYSSELNVNALLLGDSALYLCASSLGLAGGQETQYFGPGTRLLVL.